Included here is one TCR beta chain sequence, with context. Its antigen is not known. TCRdb independently ran MiXCR on the reads; one entry per CDR3 protein. The sample holds just over 450,000 distinct CDR3 sequences, 40% to 50% seen once. The entry originates in a study of T cell repertoires in cytomegalovirus infection. About the research overall: CMV epitopes, recently identified HLA-C-restricted and well-studied HLA-B-restricted, were used. From public TCR beta signatures came an indication of both CMV infection and matching HLA type. Findings and limits, study-wide: In two of eight donors, the top clonotype was HLA-C-restricted CMV-specific.

Germline CDR1 and CDR2: MDHEN and SYDVKM. This CDR3 spans 14 amino acids. V lost 11 bases and J 5 bases, leaving 21 bases between the germline ends. The TCR sequence derives from a human donor in good health (CMV status not recorded). Some clones in this sample may be carry-over from other donors' samples. The V and J genes are TRBV28 and TRBJ2-5; D possibly uses TRBD1 or TRBD2 (5 bases each). The material sequenced was cultured PBMCs, taken from culture after CMV antigen stimulation. In DNA, the CDR3 is TGTGCCTCCCTGGGACCTCCAAATTGGGAGACCCAGTACTTC. Translating gives CASLGPPNWETQYF.